The clone carrying this T cell receptor beta chain was seen only once. The sample comes from a study of shared clonotypes between healthy human individuals. Between the trimmed V and J ends, which lost 0 bases and 5 bases, there was a span of 13 bases. The CDR3 spans 15 residues. Germline V CDR1 and CDR2: KGHSH, LQKENI. Sequencing was performed with immunoSEQ multiplex PCR; in TCRdb, only in-frame clones are kept and a portion is missing. The table shows some 2.4 million clones, with 90% to 95% occurring only once. The material sequenced was naive CD4+ T cells from PBMCs. Subset denoted: CD45RA+ positively selected. The TCR comes from a man aged 18 to 35 in good health. Some clones in this sample may be carry-over from other donors' samples. This chain joins TRBV18 and TRBJ1-1; D may be TRBD1 (6 bases). The CDR3 DNA follows: TGTGCCAGCTCACCACCCGGGAGGCAGGGGACTGAAGCTTTCTTT. Translated: CASSPPGRQGTEAFF.